This passage covers 14 T cell receptor beta chains from one sample sequenced in a study of brain T cells in children with intractable seizures. Profiled with immunoSEQ multiplex PCR; TCRdb holds only in-frame clones, not every one. The sample includes roughly 69,000 clones, approximately 94% seen only once; the top ten take roughly 0.4%. The specimen comprised peripheral blood, sampled at surgery. Every receptor here comes from a boy younger than two with focal cortical dysplasia and intractable seizures.

The chain is built from TRBV29-1 and TRBJ2-7, with 9 positions matching TRBD2. The CDR3 is 13 residues long. V lost 1 base, J lost 7 bases, and 5 bases stayed unmatched. Germline-derived CDR1 and CDR2 are SQVTM and ANQGSEA. This CDR3 reads CSVEGRLAGEQYF. CDR3 in DNA: TGCAGCGTTGAAGGGCGCCTAGCGGGGGAGCAGTACTTC.

V is TRBV6-5 and J is TRBJ1-1; the D is unclear. The CDR3 runs 15 residues. Trimming pared 7 bases from V and 2 bases from J, leaving 17 bases between. The germline CDR1 and CDR2 sequences are MNHEY and SVGAGI. The CDR3 is CASTLNGPANTEAFF. CDR3 nucleotide sequence: TGTGCCAGCACTCTGAATGGGCCAGCAAACACTGAAGCTTTCTTT.

In regard to this clone: Because the CDR3's place on the DNA is in doubt, the DNA is left out and the CDR3 is given as listed by TCRdb. The rearrangement links TRBV6-6 to TRBJ2-7; no DNA check was done on the table's D call, TRBD1. The CDR3 contains 15 residues when both ends are counted. Germline V lookup: CDR1 MNHNY, CDR2 SVGAGI (reference sequence). Here the CDR3 reads CASSSFGQGAVSEYF.

The chain joins TRBV12-5 to TRBJ1-2; D might be TRBD1 (5 bases). The CDR3 totals 14 residues. Trimming took off 0 bases at V and 7 bases at J, with 12 bases between the two ends. CDR1 LGHNT and CDR2 FRNRAP come from the germline V gene. The CDR3 region has the DNA TGTGCTAGTGGTTTGGTAAGGGGAATAGGTGGCTACACCTTC. This encodes CASGLVRGIGGYTF.

The gene calls are TRBV10-3 and TRBJ1-4; perhaps TRBD1 as D (6 bases). Germline V gene data show CDR1 as ENHRY and CDR2 as SYGVKD. V lost 3 bases and J 3 bases, leaving 11 bases between the germline ends. The CDR3 is made up of 15 amino acids. The CDR3 region is CAISDMTGPNEKLFF. Written as DNA, the CDR3 is TGTGCCATCAGTGACATGACAGGTCCTAATGAAAAACTGTTTTTT.

The chain joins TRBV19 to TRBJ1-6; D remains unclear. With 6 bases removed from V and 3 bases from J, the gap between germline ends came to 15 bases. Germline V gene lookup returns CDR1 LNHDA and CDR2 SQIVND (reference sequence). The CDR3 covers 16 residues. The CDR3 region is CASRPVPPDYNSPLHF. In DNA form, the CDR3 reads TGTGCCAGTAGGCCTGTTCCGCCAGACTATAATTCACCCCTCCACTTT.

V gene TRBV5-1 combines with J gene TRBJ2-5; D assignment may be TRBD1 or TRBD2 (5 bases each). V was pared by 4 bases and J by 2 bases, with 27 bases between. Germline CDR1 and CDR2: SGHRS and YFSETQ. CDR3 length equals 19 residues. The CDR3 loop reads CASSAIPGPIPPTQETQYF. In DNA, the CDR3 is TGCGCCAGCAGCGCAATCCCGGGACCGATCCCCCCTACTCAAGAGACCCAGTACTTC. The variable domain in full, completed from reference TRBV5-1 and TRBJ2-5, reads KAGVTQTPRYLIKTRGQQVTLSCSPISGHRSVSWYQQTPGQGLQFLFEYFSETQRNKGNFPGRFSGRQFSNSRSEMNVSTLELGDSALYLCASSAIPGPIPPTQETQYFGPGTRLLVL.

The chain has TRBV7-2 and TRBJ2-3; no clear D gene. Trimming removed 1 base from V and 1 base from J, with 9 bases in between. This CDR3 is 15 amino acids long. CDR1 and CDR2 from the germline V gene are SGHTA and FQGNSA. The chain's CDR3 is CASSLDPGRTDTQYF. In DNA form, the CDR3 reads TGTGCCAGCAGCTTAGACCCCGGACGCACAGATACGCAGTATTTT. The variable domain in full, completed from reference TRBV7-2 and TRBJ2-3, reads GAGVSQSPSNKVTEKGKDVELRCDPISGHTALYWYRQSLGQGLEFLIYFQGNSAPDKSGLPSDRFSAERTGGSVSTLTIQRTQQEDSAVYLCASSLDPGRTDTQYFGPGTRLTVL.

The CDR3 DNA sequence: TGCGCCAGCAGCTTGGACAGTTTCCGCACAGATACGCAGTATTTT. Encoded protein: CASSLDSFRTDTQYF. This chain joins TRBV5-1 and TRBJ2-3; D ambiguous. Trimming removed 0 bases from V and 1 base from J, with 9 bases in between. The CDR3 sequence is 15 residues long. Germline CDR1 reads SGHRS; CDR2 reads YFSETQ.

The chain links TRBV19 to TRBJ1-2, with TRBD1 as a possible D gene (5 bases). The CDR3 totals 12 residues. Deletions cut 7 bases from V and 3 bases from J, with 9 bases between. The germline CDR1 and CDR2 sequences are LNHDA and SQIVND (reference sequence). CDR3 coding DNA: TGTGCCAGTAAAACAGGTTACTATGGCTACACCTTC. Translation gives CASKTGYYGYTF.

The chain recombines TRBV6-6 with TRBJ2-1, with 8 bases that match TRBD1. The CDR3 has 15 amino acids. V gave up 6 bases and J gave up 8 bases; unmatched junction bases: 12. Looked up from germline, CDR1 is MNHNY and CDR2 is SVGAGI (reference sequence). The CDR3 is CASRFEDRERDEQFF. CDR3 nucleotide sequence: TGTGCCAGCAGATTCGAGGACAGGGAGAGGGATGAGCAGTTCTTC.

The chain carries TRBV6-1 and TRBJ2-7, with unresolved D. This CDR3 is built from 15 residues. Germline V gene sequence: CDR1 MNHNS, CDR2 SASEGT. The V and J ends lost 3 bases and 1 base respectively, with 13 bases between them. The CDR3 nucleotides are TGTGCCAGCAGTGAGTCGACGAGCCAGTCCTACGAGCAGTACTTC. Protein product: CASSESTSQSYEQYF.

The count of this clone is one. The genes are TRBV29-1 and TRBJ1-1, with D uncertain. Germline V lookup: CDR1 SQVTM, CDR2 ANQGSEA. The CDR3 has 13 amino acids. V was cut by 4 bases and J by 0 bases, with 9 bases left in between. CDR3 bases: TGCAGCGTTGCCGACATTTTGAACACTGAAGCTTTCTTT. Protein: CSVADILNTEAFF.

The chain couples TRBV4-2 to TRBJ2-1; the match to TRBD2 covers 8 bases. The CDR3 covers 14 residues. V trimming: 7 bases; J trimming: 5 bases; junction bases outside the gene matches: 7. The germline V gene has CDR1 LGHNA and CDR2 YNFKEQ. The CDR3 DNA reads TGTGCCAGCACCGGGACTAGTGCGAACAATGAGCAGTTCTTC. Translating gives CASTGTSANNEQFF.